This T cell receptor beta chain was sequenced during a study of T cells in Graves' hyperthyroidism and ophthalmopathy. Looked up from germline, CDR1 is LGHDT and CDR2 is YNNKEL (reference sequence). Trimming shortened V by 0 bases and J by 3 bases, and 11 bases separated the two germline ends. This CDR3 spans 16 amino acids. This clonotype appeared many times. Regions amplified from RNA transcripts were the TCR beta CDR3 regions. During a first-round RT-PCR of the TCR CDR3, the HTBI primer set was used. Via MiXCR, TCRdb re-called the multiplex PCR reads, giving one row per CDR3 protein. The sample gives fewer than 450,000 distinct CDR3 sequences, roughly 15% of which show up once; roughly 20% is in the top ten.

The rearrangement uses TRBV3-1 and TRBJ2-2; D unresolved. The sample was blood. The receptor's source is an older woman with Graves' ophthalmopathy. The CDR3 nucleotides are TGTGCCAGCAGCCAAGATAGTGGCTACCACACCGGGGAGCTGTTTTTT. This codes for CASSQDSGYHTGELFF. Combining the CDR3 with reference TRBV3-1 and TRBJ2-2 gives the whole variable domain DTAVSQTPKYLVTQMGNDKSIKCEQNLGHDTMYWYKQDSKKFLKIMFSYNNKELIINETVPNRFSPKSPDKAHLNLHINSLELGDSAVYFCASSQDSGYHTGELFFGEGSRLTVL.